This T cell receptor beta chain was identified during a study of naive and memory T cell subsets. Two oligonucleotides, mixed equimolar, formed the beta constant-region primer covering TRBC1 and TRBC2. TCRdb itself ran the UMI-ligation and nested PCR reads through MiXCR, one entry per CDR3 protein. The sample consists of 130,000 to 150,000 distinct CDR3 sequences, about 18% of them appearing once. CDR1 is ENHRY and CDR2 is SYGVKD in the germline V gene. The V gene lost 5 bases and the J gene lost 7 bases, with 11 bases spanning the gap. This CDR3 contains 13 residues. The chain links TRBV10-3 to TRBJ2-2; perhaps TRBD2 as D (5 bases). The receptor's source is a human donor in good health. Sequencing input: naive CD4+ T cells from blood. CDR3 residues: CAISRSGGGELFF. CDR3 bases: TGTGCCATCAGTAGGTCCGGAGGCGGGGAGCTGTTTTTT.